Following are 2 T cell receptor beta chains from one sample sequenced in a study of T cells expressing NK-cell markers. Following a re-call of the 5' RACE reads, TCRdb has one entry per CDR3 protein and lacks DNA. This sample contains 500,000 to 700,000 distinct CDR3 sequences. Sequenced input: blood T cells: a sorted CD56 or NKG2C T cell subset, CD4+ or CD8+ T cells, or bulk PBMC T cells (not recorded which). The origin of the receptors is a man between 18 and 35 years old in good health.

The chain joins TRBV7-2 to TRBJ2-2; TCRdb selects TRBD2, and the lack of DNA leaves this call unchecked. Germline V CDR1 and CDR2: SGHTA, FQGNSA. CDR3 size: 15 residues. The CDR3 loop is CASSRLAGATGELFF.

The chain employs TRBV18 and TRBJ2-1; the D call from TCRdb, TRBD1, cannot be confirmed without DNA. The CDR3 consists of 17 residues. Germline CDR1 KGHSH, CDR2 LQKENI. The CDR3 region is CASSPPGVAGPPNEQFF.